These 30 T cell receptor beta chains originate from one sample sequenced in a study of T cells in Graves' hyperthyroidism and ophthalmopathy (dated by TCRdb to the late 2010s). The library was prepared using multiplex PCR. The sample was run on an Illumina HiSeq 2000. The TCR beta CDR3 regions were amplified from RNA transcripts. A first-round RT-PCR of the TCR CDR3 used the HTBI primer set with the Qiagen OneStep RT-PCR kit. TCRdb ran its own pipeline on the public reads, namely fastp trimming at Q25 and MiXCR clone calling, and kept in-frame beta chains. Here each entry gathers all rows of one CDR3 protein and keeps the most common genes and DNA. The sample has around 500,000 distinct CDR3 sequences on record, about 15% of them singletons. Less than 20% of the sample is held by the ten biggest clonotypes. Sequenced: blood. Receptors were obtained from a woman between 18 and 29 years old with Graves' hyperthyroidism.

This clonotype appeared a few times. V is TRBV10-3 and J is TRBJ2-7, with a possible D match to TRBD1 (6 bases). Trimming removed 2 bases at V and 7 bases at J, with 18 bases between. Germline V gene data show CDR1 as ENHRY and CDR2 as SYGVKD. The length of the CDR3 is 15 residues. CDR3: CAISEAKDRSWEQYV. DNA of the CDR3: TGTGCCATCAGTGAGGCGAAAGACAGGTCTTGGGAGCAGTACGTC.

This clonotype was counted ten times or more. V usage is TRBV19 and J usage is TRBJ1-1; D is possibly TRBD1 (6 bases). V lost 5 bases and J 7 bases, leaving 17 bases between the germline ends. Germline V gene data show CDR1 as LNHDA and CDR2 as SQIVND (reference sequence). CDR3 length: 14 residues. The CDR3 protein is CASSPRTVQGEAFF. The DNA for the CDR3 is TGTGCCAGTAGTCCGAGGACAGTTCAGGGTGAAGCTTTCTTT.

The V and J genes are TRBV14 and TRBJ2-7; D might be TRBD2 (5 bases). The length of the CDR3 is 13 residues. Looked up from germline, CDR1 is SGHDN and CDR2 is FVKESK. The V end lost 5 bases, the J end lost 7 bases, and 15 bases lay between the germline ends. CDR3 in DNA: TGTGCCAGCAGCAGGGCACTCTCGGGGGAGCAGTACGTC. Translation: CASSRALSGEQYV.

The V gene is TRBV14, the J gene TRBJ1-4; unclear D gene. The V end lost 4 bases, the J end lost 0 bases, and 9 bases lay between the germline ends. Germline V gene sequence: CDR1 SGHDN, CDR2 FVKESK. CDR3 length equals 15 residues. The CDR3 region has the DNA TGTGCCAGCAGCCTGAGGTTTGCAACTAATGAAAAACTGTTTTTT. Amino acid sequence: CASSLRFATNEKLFF.

In this sample, this clonotype turned up a few times. This rearrangement joins TRBV6-9 to TRBJ2-7; TRBD1 matches at 7 bases. CDR1 and CDR2 from the germline V gene are MNHGY and SVAAGI. This CDR3 spans 14 amino acids. With V trimmed by 4 bases and J by 5 bases, 8 bases remained unmatched. The CDR3 protein is CASSSRTGFHEQYF. The CDR3 region has the DNA TGTGCCAGCAGTTCCCGGACAGGATTCCACGAGCAGTACTTC.

V usage is TRBV15 and J usage is TRBJ1-4; D possibly corresponds to TRBD1 (6 bases). This CDR3 is 12 amino acids long. CDR1 and CDR2 from the germline V gene are LNHNV and YYDKDF (reference sequence). The V end was cut by 0 bases, the J end by 12 bases, with 8 bases between. The CDR3 is CATSRDRGELFF. The CDR3 nucleotides read TGTGCCACCAGCAGAGACAGGGGTGAACTGTTTTTT.

This rearrangement joins TRBV12-5 to TRBJ1-1; no clear D. The V end lost 3 bases, the J end lost 5 bases, and 16 bases lay between the germline ends. CDR3 size: 15 residues. CDR1 LGHNT and CDR2 FRNRAP come from the germline V gene. For the CDR3, the DNA is TGTGCTAGTGGTTTTCGGTCCCATAAAGAAACTGAAGCTTTCTTT. This encodes CASGFRSHKETEAFF.

This clonotype was seen a handful of times. The chain employs TRBV10-3 and TRBJ1-1; D gene unclear. This CDR3 has 12 residues. The germline V and J ends were trimmed by 6 bases and 3 bases, with 8 bases remaining between them. Germline V gives CDR1 ENHRY, CDR2 SYGVKD. The CDR3 here is CAIRLGDTEAFF. CDR3 sequence (DNA): TGTGCCATCAGATTAGGAGACACTGAAGCTTTCTTT.

This clonotype was seen ten or more times. The V gene is TRBV10-3, the J gene TRBJ2-3; the D gene is possibly TRBD1 (5 bases). The CDR3 totals 13 residues. Trimming shortened V by 7 bases and J by 0 bases, and 8 bases separated the two germline ends. The germline gives CDR1 ENHRY, CDR2 SYGVKD. The CDR3 spells CAINPGSTDTQYF. The CDR3 DNA reads TGTGCCATCAACCCAGGGAGCACAGATACGCAGTATTTT.

This clonotype was picked up many times. V gene TRBV6-1 combines with J gene TRBJ1-3; 10 bases fit TRBD1. Germline V gene data show CDR1 as MNHNS and CDR2 as SASEGT. There are 16 residues in the CDR3. J lost 0 bases, V lost 6 bases, and 5 bases had no gene match. Written as DNA, the CDR3 is TGTGCCAGCAGCACCGGGACAGGGGTCTCTGGAAACACCATATATTTT. As protein: CASSTGTGVSGNTIYF.

This clonotype has only a few counts. The rearrangement joins TRBV5-5 to TRBJ1-1; 8 bases are a match to TRBD1. Germline CDR1 reads SGHKS; CDR2 reads YYEKEE (reference sequence). The length of the CDR3 is 13 residues. Trimming took 3 bases from V and 6 from J; bases not matched to a gene: 4. The CDR3 DNA reads TGTGCCAGCAGCTCAGGGGGCGCCCCTGAAGCTTTCTTT. Protein sequence: CASSSGGAPEAFF.

This clonotype turned up a few times. The chain uses TRBV9 and TRBJ2-7, with a tentative D call TRBD2 (7 bases). The CDR3 is made up of 16 amino acids. The V and J ends lost 3 bases and 1 base respectively, with 17 bases between them. Looked up from germline, CDR1 is SGDLS and CDR2 is YYNGEE. CDR3 loop: CASSGLEGGESYEQYF. CDR3 bases: TGTGCCAGCAGCGGCTTAGAGGGGGGGGAATCCTACGAGCAGTACTTC.

This clonotype has a count of ten or more. The chain joins TRBV18 to TRBJ2-2; TRBD2 is a possible D gene (6 bases). Deletions cut 2 bases from V and 0 bases from J, with 10 bases between. Germline CDR1 reads KGHSH; CDR2 reads LQKENI. The CDR3 totals 16 residues. The CDR3 DNA reads TGTGCCAGCTCACCAATGGGCGGGACGAACACCGGGGAGCTGTTTTTT. Protein: CASSPMGGTNTGELFF.

This clonotype has a handful of counts. A much larger clone is a single base away; this may be a read error. The chain carries TRBV10-3 and TRBJ1-1; unclear D gene. CDR3 size: 17 residues. Germline CDR1 and CDR2: ENHRY and SYGVKD. The CDR3 nucleotides are TGTGCCATCAGTGAGACTATCCGGGAAGGGTTAAATAATGAAGCTTCCTTT. As protein: CAISETIREGLNNEASF.

This clonotype was seen ten or more times. The chain has TRBV2 and TRBJ1-2; a weak D match, TRBD1 (5 bases). Trimming removed 0 bases at V and 5 bases at J, with 7 bases between. Looked up from germline, CDR1 is SNHLY and CDR2 is FYNNEI. This CDR3 comprises 13 residues. The CDR3 sequence: CASSEAWGYGYTF. The CDR3 bases are TGTGCCAGCAGTGAAGCTTGGGGGTATGGCTACACCTTC.

In its sample, this clonotype was seen many times. The V and J genes are TRBV6-1 and TRBJ2-3; D call uncertain. The V end lost 6 bases, the J end lost 2 bases, and 9 bases lay between the germline ends. CDR1 is MNHNS, CDR2 SASEGT, per germline. This CDR3 region has 13 residues. As DNA, the CDR3 is TGTGCCAGCAGCTTACAGTCCACAGATACGCAGTATTTT. This encodes CASSLQSTDTQYF.

This clonotype was observed at least ten times. The CDR3 DNA reads as TGTGCCAGCGGACAGTCGAACACTGAAGCTTTCTTT. Its protein product is CASGQSNTEAFF. This rearrangement joins TRBV12-3 or TRBV12-4 to TRBJ1-1, with D maybe TRBD1 (6 bases). There are 12 residues in the CDR3. V was trimmed by 8 bases and J by 1 base, leaving 8 bases between them.

In this sample, this clonotype turned up a few times. The gene calls are TRBV6-2 or TRBV6-3 and TRBJ1-3; D is undetermined. The CDR3 length is 15 residues. V lost 0 bases, J lost 0 bases, and 6 bases lay in between. Germline V gene lookup returns CDR1 MNHEY and CDR2 SVGEGT. The CDR3 nucleotides read TGTGCCAGCAGTTACTCCGTCCGCTCTGGAAACACCATATATTTT. Amino acids: CASSYSVRSGNTIYF.

This clonotype has just a few counts. This chain joins TRBV18 and TRBJ1-1; possible D gene TRBD1, 5 bases. V was cut by 8 bases and J by 4 bases, with 26 bases left in between. CDR1 KGHSH and CDR2 LQKENI come from the germline V gene. This CDR3 has 17 residues. The CDR3 bases are TGTGCCAGCGAGGGGTTTCGTTGGGGGGTGATCGGCACTGAAGCTTTCTTT. This encodes CASEGFRWGVIGTEAFF.

This clonotype was recorded many times. The chain links TRBV11-1 to TRBJ2-7, with TRBD2 matching over 7 bases. CDR1 is SGHAT and CDR2 is FQDESV in the germline V gene (reference sequence). This CDR3 is 14 amino acids long. The V segment lost 7 bases and the J segment 4 bases; nucleotides outside the gene matches: 10. As DNA, the CDR3 is TGTGCCAGCACCCCCGGGCTAGCGGTTTACGAGCAGTACTTC. As protein: CASTPGLAVYEQYF.

This clonotype occurred many times. DNA of the CDR3: TGTGCCAGCAGTTTAAAACTGGCATCCGGGGGGAATACGCAGTATTTT. Encoded protein: CASSLKLASGGNTQYF. This chain joins TRBV28 and TRBJ2-3; 7 bases agree with TRBD2. From germline, CDR1 is MDHEN and CDR2 SYDVKM. V dropped 2 bases and J dropped 7; count of bases not matched to a gene: 12. The CDR3 has 16 residues. The full variable domain, rest sourced from reference TRBV28 and TRBJ2-3, is DVKVTQSSRYLVKRTGEKVFLECVQDMDHENMFWYRQDPGLGLRLIYFSYDVKMKEKGDIPEGYSVSREKKERFSLILESASTNQTSMYLCASSLKLASGGNTQYFGPGTRLTVL.

The J gene is TRBJ1-4, the V gene TRBV5-1, with TRBD1 matching over 7 bases. This CDR3 has 17 amino acids. Germline values: CDR1 SGHRS, CDR2 YFSETQ. The ends lost 4 bases at V and 7 bases at J; junction bases unmatched: 16. CDR3 sequence (DNA): TGCGCCAGCAGCCAGCAAACAAACAGGGGCGGGAGTGAAAAACTGTTTTTT. Protein sequence: CASSQQTNRGGSEKLFF.

This clonotype appeared many times. The genes are TRBV10-2 and TRBJ1-5; 7 nucleotides align to TRBD1. The CDR3 spans 14 residues. Germline CDR1 is WSHSY and CDR2 is SAAADI. Germline trimming cut 0 bases from V and 8 bases from J; bases unmatched to any gene: 4. The CDR3, as DNA: TGCGCCAGCAGTGAGTCCAGGGGGATGGAGCCCCAGCATTTT. It is translated as CASSESRGMEPQHF.

Ten or more counts support this clonotype. V usage is TRBV11-2 and J usage is TRBJ2-2; TRBD1 matches at 8 bases. This CDR3 has 17 amino acids. V lost 2 bases and J lost 0; bases outside the gene matches: 5. Germline V gene sequence: CDR1 SGHAT, CDR2 FQNNGV. In nucleotides, the CDR3 is TGTGCCAGCAGCTTAATTGCAGGGGGCGCGAACACCGGGGAGCTGTTTTTT. Translated, it gives CASSLIAGGANTGELFF.

At least ten counts were recorded for this clonotype. This chain joins TRBV19 and TRBJ2-5; 7 bases line up with TRBD1. Trimming at V came to 0 bases and at J to 5 bases, leaving 3 bases not matched to a gene. The CDR3 length is 14 residues. Germline CDR1 reads LNHDA; CDR2 reads SQIVND (reference sequence). CDR3 amino acids: CASSIEGQPETQYF. The CDR3 DNA sequence: TGTGCCAGTAGTATAGAGGGACAGCCGGAGACCCAGTACTTC.

This clonotype came up many times. The rearrangement links TRBV12-3 or TRBV12-4 to TRBJ1-1; unclear D gene. The germline V and J ends were trimmed by 2 bases and 7 bases, with 8 bases remaining between them. There are 12 residues in the CDR3. For the CDR3, the DNA is TGTGCCAGCAGTTTATTAGCAGGTGAAGCTTTCTTT. This encodes CASSLLAGEAFF.

This clonotype came up many times. This chain joins TRBV28 and TRBJ1-2; 7 nucleotides match TRBD1. V shed 7 bases, J shed 2 bases, and the junction held 7 bases outside the gene matches. The CDR3 spans 14 residues. Germline CDR1 and CDR2: MDHEN and SYDVKM. The chain's CDR3 is CASTPTGWNYGYTF. CDR3 in DNA: TGTGCCAGCACCCCGACAGGGTGGAACTATGGCTACACCTTC.

The rearrangement joins TRBV5-1 to TRBJ1-2; no reliable D call. V was pared by 3 bases and J by 5 bases, with 17 bases between. Germline CDR1 SGHRS, CDR2 YFSETQ. The CDR3 loop spans 15 amino acids. As DNA, the CDR3 is TGCGCCAGCAGCTCAACCGGACCATCGGGATATGGCTACACCTTC. Protein: CASSSTGPSGYGYTF.

This clonotype was detected ten times or more. The chain employs TRBV25-1 and TRBJ1-2; D is possibly TRBD1 (5 bases). Trimming left V 3 bases short and J 8 bases short, with 10 bases between. The germline gives CDR1 MGHDK, CDR2 SYGVNS. This CDR3 has 12 amino acids. CDR3 loop: CASSDRGDGYTF. The CDR3 nucleotides are TGTGCCAGCAGTGACCGGGGCGACGGCTACACCTTC.

The table lists this clonotype with a few counts. V is TRBV20-1 and J is TRBJ1-5, with 9 bases identical to TRBD1. Germline assignment: CDR1 DFQATT and CDR2 SNEGSKA (reference sequence). With 3 bases clipped from V and 7 bases from J, the junction kept 7 bases outside the gene matches. This CDR3 contains 14 residues. CDR3 residues: CSARIQGARQPQHF. Written as DNA, the CDR3 is TGCAGTGCTAGGATACAGGGGGCCAGGCAGCCCCAGCATTTT.